This T cell receptor (beta chain) was captured in a study of blood T cell repertoires in COVID-19. About the research overall: Sites across the United States, Italy and Spain contributed samples from acute and convalescent COVID-19.

It was during active infection that Seattle patients were enrolled and then longitudinally followed. The repertoire was sequenced with immunoSEQ multiplex PCR; TCRdb's copy has only in-frame clones and lacks some. Among roughly 380,000 clones, roughly 90% were seen once, and the ten largest hold roughly 1.4%. Germline CDR1 is SGHVS and CDR2 is FNYEAQ. There are 15 residues in the CDR3. J was trimmed by 7 bases and V by 6 bases; bases with no gene match: 6. V usage is TRBV7-6 and J usage is TRBJ2-1, with 13 bases fitting TRBD2. Sequencing used peripheral blood. The origin of this receptor is a woman between 35 and 50 years old with COVID-19, enrolled during active disease. CDR3 DNA: TGTGCCAGCAGGCGGACTAGCGGGAGCGGGAATGAGCAGTTCTTC. Translation: CASRRTSGSGNEQFF.